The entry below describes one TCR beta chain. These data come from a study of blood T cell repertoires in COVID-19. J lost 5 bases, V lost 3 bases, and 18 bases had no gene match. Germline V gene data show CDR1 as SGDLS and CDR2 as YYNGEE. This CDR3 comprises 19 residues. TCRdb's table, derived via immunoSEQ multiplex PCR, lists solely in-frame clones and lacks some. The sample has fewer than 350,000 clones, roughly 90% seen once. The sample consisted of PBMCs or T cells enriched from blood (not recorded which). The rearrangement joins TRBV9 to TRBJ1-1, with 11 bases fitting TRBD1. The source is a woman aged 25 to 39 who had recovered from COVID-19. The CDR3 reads CASSASGNGQGALQTEAFF. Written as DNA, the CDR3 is TGTGCCAGCAGCGCCTCTGGAAATGGACAGGGGGCGCTTCAGACTGAAGCTTTCTTT.